Listed here is a single T cell receptor (beta chain). This specimen belongs to a study of blood T cell repertoires in COVID-19. TCRdb's copy holds only in-frame clones and misses some; the assay was immunoSEQ multiplex PCR. The table has 450,000 or so clones, around 90% seen once; the top ten hold 0.7% to 1%. Seattle patients were enrolled while actively infected and followed longitudinally. The CDR3 loop spans 13 amino acids. V lost 6 bases, J lost 8 bases, and 19 bases lay in between. Germline assignment: CDR1 GTSNPN and CDR2 SVGIG (reference sequence). The sequence derives from a man younger than 35 with COVID-19, enrolled during active disease. V gene TRBV30 combines with J gene TRBJ1-2, with D tentatively TRBD1 (6 bases). The source material was peripheral blood. This CDR3 reads CACIRGRAAGYTF. The CDR3 DNA reads TGTGCCTGCATCAGGGGAAGAGCGGCCGGCTACACCTTC.